Following are 24 T cell receptor beta chains from one sample sequenced in a study of Ad26.COV2.S vaccination and SARS-CoV-2 variants. Profiling relied on immunoSEQ multiplex PCR, and the TCRdb table lists in-frame clones only, not all of them. The data contain some 460,000 clones, about nine tenths of them singletons. Described treatment: about 20 received Ad26.COV2.S at low or high dose, single or two shots; roughly five received placebo; per-sample allocation not given. Each sample was drawn 63 days after the first injection (of vaccine or placebo). The starting material was peripheral blood, obtained in a trial of Ad26.COV2.S vaccine versus placebo. The receptors shown here come from a person between 18 and 60 years old who received the Ad26.COV2.S COVID-19 vaccine or a placebo.

The chain couples TRBV10-2 to TRBJ1-2; maybe TRBD1 (6 bases). This CDR3 has 15 residues. Germline loops: CDR1 WSHSY, CDR2 SAAADI. V lost 4 bases and J lost 2, with 14 bases in between. The CDR3 region has the DNA TGCGCCAGCAGTGGACCCGGACAGAACAACTATGGCTACACCTTC. It codes for CASSGPGQNNYGYTF.

The CDR3 DNA follows: TGCGCCAGCAGCTTGGTCCGGCTAGCGGATAGCGGGACCGGGGAGCTGTTTTTT. Translating gives CASSLVRLADSGTGELFF. J is TRBJ2-2 and V is TRBV5-1, with 7 nucleotides matching TRBD2. The CDR3 has 18 residues. In germline, CDR1 is SGHRS, CDR2 YFSETQ. V trimming: 0 bases; J trimming: 5 bases; junction bases outside the gene matches: 13.

The genes are TRBV28 and TRBJ2-7; either TRBD1 or TRBD2 may fit D (5 bases each). The germline V gene has CDR1 MDHEN and CDR2 SYDVKM. The CDR3 runs 13 residues. With 7 bases removed from V and 6 bases from J, the gap between germline ends came to 16 bases. The CDR3, as DNA: TGTGCCAGCACTAGCTCAGGGTCGGGCGAGCAGTACTTC. This sequence encodes CASTSSGSGEQYF. Filled out from reference TRBV28 and TRBJ2-7, the complete variable domain reads DVKVTQSSRYLVKRTGEKVFLECVQDMDHENMFWYRQDPGLGLRLIYFSYDVKMKEKGDIPEGYSVSREKKERFSLILESASTNQTSMYLCASTSSGSGEQYFGPGTRLTVT.

In the case of this clone: This sample also contains other DNA sequences that code for the same CDR3. The V call is TRBV6-5, the J call TRBJ2-1; 12 bases map to TRBD2. V shed 2 bases, J shed 9 bases, and the junction held 8 bases outside the gene matches. Germline V gives CDR1 MNHEY, CDR2 SVGAGI. The CDR3 length is 16 residues. The CDR3 sequence: CASSYEGTSGSGEQFF. CDR3 nucleotides: TGTGCCAGCAGTTACGAAGGGACTAGCGGGTCTGGTGAGCAGTTCTTC.

The chain joins TRBV10-3 to TRBJ2-5; TRBD2 matches at 9 bases. The V gene end was trimmed by 4 bases and the J gene end by 2 bases; junction bases not matched to a gene: 8. CDR1 and CDR2 (germline): ENHRY, SYGVKD. The CDR3 totals 16 residues. The CDR3 is CAISAGSGGLQETQYF. As DNA, the CDR3 is TGTGCCATCAGTGCGGGAAGCGGGGGGTTACAAGAGACCCAGTACTTC.

The chain recombines TRBV7-2 with TRBJ2-3; 8 bases match TRBD1. CDR3 size: 14 residues. Germline V gene lookup returns CDR1 SGHTA and CDR2 FQGNSA. The junction had 6 bases not matched to a gene; V was cut back by 6 bases and J by 4 bases. The CDR3: CASRLGQAADTQYF. In DNA, the CDR3 is TGTGCCAGCAGACTGGGACAGGCAGCAGATACGCAGTATTTT.

This chain connects TRBV27 to TRBJ1-6; 8 bases are a match to TRBD1. J was trimmed by 2 bases and V by 8 bases; bases with no gene match: 5. CDR1 is MNHEY and CDR2 is SMNVEV in the germline V gene (reference sequence). The CDR3 totals 15 residues. DNA for the CDR3: TGTGCCAGCGGACAGGGTCGGACCTATAATTCACCCCTCCACTTT. This gives the protein CASGQGRTYNSPLHF.

With regard to this clone: The sample carries other DNA sequences with the same CDR3. This sequence joins TRBV19 and TRBJ1-4, with D perhaps matching TRBD1 (6 bases). The CDR3 sequence is 12 residues long. Germline V gene lookup returns CDR1 LNHDA and CDR2 SQIVND (reference sequence). The V end lost 2 bases, the J end lost 8 bases, and 6 bases lay between the germline ends. The CDR3 nucleotides read TGTGCCAGTAGTATAACAGGGGAAAAACTGTTTTTT. Amino acid sequence: CASSITGEKLFF.

The chain recombines TRBV5-4 with TRBJ2-2, with TRBD1 matching over 7 bases. Germline assignment: CDR1 SGHNT and CDR2 YYREEE (reference sequence). The V and J ends lost 3 bases and 6 bases, in that order; junction bases with no gene match: 11. CDR3 length equals 16 residues. CDR3 loop: CASSSRQGKSPGELFF. The CDR3 coding sequence is TGTGCCAGCAGCTCAAGACAGGGAAAATCTCCCGGGGAGCTGTTTTTT. Based on the CDR3 plus reference TRBV5-4 and TRBJ2-2, the full variable domain is ETGVTQSPTHLIKTRGQQVTLRCSSQSGHNTVSWYQQALGQGPQFIFQYYREEENGRGNFPPRFSGLQFPNYSSELNVNALELDDSALYLCASSSRQGKSPGELFFGEGSRLTVL.

CDR3 region: CASTLQPGTTYEQYF. The CDR3 DNA follows: TGTGCCAGCACCCTACAACCCGGGACTACCTACGAGCAGTACTTC. This chain joins TRBV11-2 and TRBJ2-7, with 7 bases lining up with TRBD2. Germline V gene data show CDR1 as SGHAT and CDR2 as FQNNGV. With V trimmed by 7 bases and J by 2 bases, 11 bases remained unmatched. This CDR3 spans 15 amino acids.

This chain uses TRBV7-8 with TRBJ1-4; 8 bases fit TRBD1. This CDR3 comprises 15 residues. V was pared by 5 bases and J by 8 bases, with 10 bases of the junction left unmatched. In germline, CDR1 is SGHVS, CDR2 FQNEAQ. This chain's CDR3 is CASSLTWTGTEKLFF. CDR3 DNA: TGTGCCAGCAGCCTAACATGGACAGGGACGGAAAAACTGTTTTTT.

This clone was recorded only once. V gene TRBV5-1 combines with J gene TRBJ2-3; 8 bases match TRBD1. Germline V gene lookup returns CDR1 SGHRS and CDR2 YFSETQ. The CDR3 contains 14 residues. The junction had 6 bases not matched to a gene; V was cut back by 4 bases and J by 5 bases. CDR3 nucleotides: TGCGCCAGCAGCGGCGGTGACAGGGGAGATACGCAGTATTTT. This translates into CASSGGDRGDTQYF.

The gene calls are TRBV15 and TRBJ2-2; possible D gene TRBD2, 6 bases. This CDR3 has 13 amino acids. V was pared by 7 bases and J by 1 base, with 7 bases between. The V gene's germline CDR1 is LNHNV and CDR2 YYDKDF (reference sequence). CDR3 coding DNA: TGTGCCACCACTAGCGAGAACACCGGGGAGCTGTTTTTT. Its protein product is CATTSENTGELFF.

The CDR3 loop is CAISLQDRTYGYTF. CDR3 DNA sequence: TGTGCCATCAGTTTACAGGATAGAACTTACGGCTACACCTTC. The chain joins TRBV10-3 to TRBJ1-2; D might be TRBD1 (5 bases). Germline V gives CDR1 ENHRY, CDR2 SYGVKD. Between the trimmed V and J ends, which lost 5 bases and 8 bases, there was a span of 18 bases. The CDR3 is 14 residues long.

On this clone: A read error may produce the germline difference seen at one junction end. The chain uses TRBV6-6 and TRBJ2-7; D perhaps matches TRBD1 (6 bases). CDR1 is MNHNY and CDR2 is SVGAGI in the germline V gene (reference sequence). CDR3 length equals 15 residues. The CDR3 bases are TGTGCCAGCAGAAGGACAGAAGCCGGACCTTACGGGCAGTACTTC. Translating gives CASRRTEAGPYGQYF.

This chain connects TRBV28 to TRBJ1-6; D remains unclear. The V gene lost 8 bases and the J gene lost 10 bases, with 12 bases spanning the gap. Germline CDR1 MDHEN, CDR2 SYDVKM. CDR3 length: 12 residues. The CDR3 nucleotides read TGTGCCAGCGTTGGAGGGAGATCACCCCTCCACTTT. It codes for CASVGGRSPLHF.

The genes are TRBV11-2 and TRBJ1-3, with D possibly being TRBD1 (5 bases). In germline, CDR1 is SGHAT, CDR2 FQNNGV. V was trimmed by 3 bases and J by 0 bases, leaving 12 bases between them. The CDR3 spans 16 residues. The CDR3 spells CASSFTKQGSGNTIYF. The CDR3 DNA is TGTGCCAGCAGCTTTACCAAGCAGGGCTCTGGAAACACCATATATTTT.

This chain connects TRBV3-1 (or the pseudogene TRBV3-2) to TRBJ2-1; 12 bases agree with TRBD2. Trimming removed 4 bases from V and 4 bases from J; junction bases left unmatched: 5. Germline V gives CDR1 LGHDT, CDR2 YNNKEL (reference sequence). CDR3 length equals 16 residues. This CDR3 is CASSPWTSGDYNEQFF. The CDR3 DNA reads as TGTGCCAGCAGCCCTTGGACTAGCGGGGATTACAATGAGCAGTTCTTC.

This chain connects TRBV18 to TRBJ1-1, with unresolved D. Per germline, CDR1 KGHSH and CDR2 LQKENI. V lost 2 bases, J lost 1 base, and 11 bases lay in between. The CDR3 loop spans 15 amino acids. The CDR3 coding sequence is TGTGCCAGCTCACCATTTCGGGCGGCGAACACTGAAGCTTTCTTT. It yields the protein CASSPFRAANTEAFF.

This clone was recorded many times. The chain links TRBV5-1 to TRBJ2-7; D remains ambiguous. CDR1 SGHRS and CDR2 YFSETQ come from the germline V gene. CDR3 length: 13 amino acids. The V end lost 4 bases, the J end lost 7 bases, and 15 bases lay between the germline ends. CDR3 residues: CASSGVLAGEQYF. Here the CDR3 DNA reads TGCGCCAGCAGCGGGGTTCTGGCTGGGGAGCAGTACTTC.

The genes are TRBV7-9 and TRBJ1-2; D may be TRBD1 (5 bases). The CDR3 consists of 13 residues. Trimming removed 5 bases at V and 4 bases at J, with 11 bases between. The germline gives CDR1 SEHNR, CDR2 FQNEAQ (reference sequence). CDR3: CASSPGTAYGYTF. The CDR3 nucleotides are TGTGCCAGCAGCCCCGGGACGGCCTATGGCTACACCTTC. Full variable domain (rest looked up from reference TRBV7-9 and TRBJ1-2): DTGVSQNPRHKITKRGQNVTFRCDPISEHNRLYWYRQTLGQGPEFLTYFQNEAQLEKSRLLSDRFSAERPKGSFSTLEIQRTEQGDSAMYLCASSPGTAYGYTFGSGTRLTVV.

The chain combines TRBV4-3 with TRBJ2-5; D unresolved. Germline V lookup: CDR1 LGHNA, CDR2 YSLEER. The CDR3 is made up of 15 amino acids. Trimming removed 0 bases at V and 5 bases at J, with 13 bases between. CDR3: CASSQDLSLRETQYF. The DNA for the CDR3 is TGCGCCAGCAGCCAAGACCTTAGTCTTAGGGAGACCCAGTACTTC.

This sequence joins TRBV19 and TRBJ1-1; a weak D match, TRBD1 (5 bases). Trimming cost V 2 bases and J 1 base, with 11 bases left between them. Germline V gene lookup returns CDR1 LNHDA and CDR2 SQIVND (reference sequence). The CDR3 is 15 residues long. The CDR3 loop reads CASSIQGLRNTEAFF. CDR3 nucleotides: TGTGCCAGTAGTATACAGGGACTGAGGAACACTGAAGCTTTCTTT.

V is TRBV4-3 and J is TRBJ1-1; no definite D call. Germline V CDR1 and CDR2: LGHNA, YSLEER. V was pared by 4 bases and J by 3 bases, with 12 bases between. This CDR3 contains 14 residues. The DNA of the CDR3 is TGCGCCAGCAGCCTAGGGATTGTGGACACTGAAGCTTTCTTT. Its translation is CASSLGIVDTEAFF.